The 7 T cell receptor beta chains in this list originate from one sample, sequenced in a study of cytomegalovirus exposure and HLA in healthy donors. The method was immunoSEQ multiplex PCR; TCRdb's version includes in-frame clones alone and lacks a portion of them. Among about 160,000 clones listed, approximately 88% were seen once. Input material: PBMCs. The source of these receptors is a man under 40 in good health and CMV-seropositive.

J is TRBJ2-2 and V is TRBV30; 7 bases are a match to TRBD2. V trimming: 3 bases; J trimming: 5 bases; junction bases outside the gene matches: 12. The CDR3 length is 16 residues. From germline, CDR1 is GTSNPN and CDR2 SVGIG (reference sequence). CDR3 sequence: CAWSETQRGRTGELFF. CDR3 in DNA: TGTGCCTGGAGCGAAACCCAGCGGGGTAGGACCGGGGAGCTGTTTTTT.

The chain carries TRBV19 and TRBJ1-5; TRBD1 matches at 9 bases. The V segment lost 9 bases and the J segment 6 bases; nucleotides outside the gene matches: 9. Germline lookup yields CDR1 LNHDA and CDR2 SQIVND (reference sequence). The CDR3 contains 14 residues. CDR3 bases: TGTGCCAGCCTCACAGGGGGCGAGGGTCAGCCCCAGCATTTT. Encoded protein: CASLTGGEGQPQHF.

This clone was picked up many times. This chain uses TRBV19 with TRBJ2-3, with TRBD2 matching over 7 bases. The CDR3 is made up of 13 amino acids. Germline CDR1 reads LNHDA; CDR2 reads SQIVND (reference sequence). Trimming cost V 10 bases and J 3 bases; bases outside gene matches: 7. The CDR3 bases are TGTGCCACCAGCCGGGGGGAAACAGATACGCAGTATTTT. It yields the protein CATSRGETDTQYF. Complete variable domain (other parts from reference TRBV19 and TRBJ2-3): DGGITQSPKYLFRKEGQNVTLSCEQNLNHDAMYWYRQDPGQGLRLIYYSQIVNDFQKGDIAEGYSVSREKKESFPLTVTSAQKNPTAFYLCATSRGETDTQYFGPGTRLTVL.

The rearrangement uses TRBV19 and TRBJ2-1; 8 nucleotides align to TRBD2. The germline V gene encodes CDR1 LNHDA and CDR2 SQIVND (reference sequence). Trimming took 4 bases from V and 8 from J; bases not matched to a gene: 10. The CDR3 length is 15 residues. CDR3 sequence: CASSSRGLEVDEQFF. DNA for the CDR3: TGTGCCAGTAGTAGTCGGGGACTAGAGGTGGATGAGCAGTTCTTC.

The chain employs TRBV18 and TRBJ2-1, with 13 bases that match TRBD2. Trimming cost V 3 bases and J 7 bases; bases outside gene matches: 12. CDR1 KGHSH and CDR2 LQKENI come from the germline V gene. There are 18 residues in the CDR3. In DNA form, the CDR3 reads TGTGCCAGCTCACCGTTACAAAAACTAGCGGGAGGGTATAATGAGCAGTTCTTC. Protein: CASSPLQKLAGGYNEQFF.

The table lists this clone with a count of one. The V call is TRBV10-3, the J call TRBJ2-6, with 7 bases matching TRBD1. The V and J ends lost 4 bases and 4 bases, in that order; junction bases with no gene match: 4. The V gene's germline CDR1 is ENHRY and CDR2 SYGVKD. This CDR3 is built from 15 residues. The CDR3 nucleotides read TGTGCCATCAGTGCACAGGGGCGGGGGGCCAACGTCCTGACTTTC. Translation: CAISAQGRGANVLTF.

The chain links TRBV20-1 to TRBJ2-5; D unresolved. Germline loops: CDR1 DFQATT, CDR2 SNEGSKA (reference sequence). The CDR3 covers 11 residues. V was cut by 4 bases and J by 3 bases, with 6 bases left in between. CDR3 sequence reads: CSANKKETQYF. CDR3 coding DNA: TGCAGTGCTAACAAAAAAGAGACCCAGTACTTC.